A single sample gave rise to the 11 T cell receptor beta chains below, sequenced in a study of T cell changes during pregnancy in multiple sclerosis. Sequenced by immunoSEQ multiplex PCR; TCRdb stores in-frame clones only, minus some. Of about 38,000 clones listed, 92% are singletons. The material was CD8+ T cells from peripheral blood mononuclear cells, obtained in the third trimester of pregnancy. These receptors were collected from a female donor with multiple sclerosis, enrolled in a pregnancy study.

The chain joins TRBV7-9 to TRBJ2-7, with 10 positions matching TRBD2. The CDR3 runs to 15 residues. Germline CDR1 SEHNR, CDR2 FQNEAQ (reference sequence). The V segment lost 2 bases and the J segment 3 bases; nucleotides outside the gene matches: 4. Written as DNA, the CDR3 is TGTGCCAGCAGCTTAAAGCCTAGCGGGGGCTACGAGCAGTACTTC. This sequence encodes CASSLKPSGGYEQYF.

The chain recombines TRBV29-1 with TRBJ2-2; D ambiguous. Trimming left V 3 bases short and J 4 bases short, with 6 bases between. The CDR3 has 12 residues. Germline V gives CDR1 SQVTM, CDR2 ANQGSEA. The CDR3 spells CSVDILTGELFF. CDR3 DNA: TGCAGCGTTGATATTCTCACCGGGGAGCTGTTTTTT.

Written as DNA, the CDR3 is TGTGCCAGTAGTGCCTTTATGGACAGGGCGTCCGGGGAGCTGTTTTTT. The encoded protein is CASSAFMDRASGELFF. V and J are TRBV19 and TRBJ2-2; 8 bases line up with TRBD1. J gave up 6 bases and V 5 bases, and 11 bases lay outside the gene matches. Germline V CDR1 and CDR2: LNHDA, SQIVND (reference sequence). The CDR3 is 16 residues long.

For the CDR3, the DNA is TGTGCCAGCAGTGGCATGGGACTAGCGGGCAAATGGCCTAGCACAGATACGCAGTATTTT. It is translated as CASSGMGLAGKWPSTDTQYF. This sequence joins TRBV21-1 and TRBJ2-3; the DNA was not used to check the table's D call, TRBD2. TRBV21-1 is termed a pseudogene. The CDR3 runs 20 residues.

The chain links TRBV6-5 to TRBJ2-5, with TRBD1 matching 9 bases. There are 14 residues in the CDR3. V lost 5 bases to trimming and J lost 0 bases; unmatched junction nucleotides: 1. The V gene's germline CDR1 is MNHEY and CDR2 SVGAGI. As DNA, the CDR3 is TGTGCCAGCAGTGGACAGGGGTACCAAGAGACCCAGTACTTC. It encodes CASSGQGYQETQYF.

The rearrangement joins TRBV4-1 to TRBJ2-2; D not resolved. With 0 bases removed from V and 3 bases from J, the gap between germline ends came to 11 bases. Germline V gene data show CDR1 as MGHRA and CDR2 as YSYEKL. CDR3 length: 16 residues. The CDR3 sequence is CASSQDQSDYTGELFF. The CDR3 region has the DNA TGCGCCAGCAGCCAAGACCAAAGCGACTACACCGGGGAGCTGTTTTTT.

This clone occurred once. This chain connects TRBV19 to TRBJ2-7; 10 positions agree with TRBD2. This CDR3 has 15 amino acids. The V gene end was trimmed by 6 bases and the J gene end by 3 bases; junction bases not matched to a gene: 8. Per the germline V gene, CDR1 is LNHDA and CDR2 is SQIVND (reference sequence). The CDR3 nucleotides read TGTGCCAGTAGCCCTAGCGGGAGTCTCTACTACGAGCAGTACTTC. It codes for CASSPSGSLYYEQYF.

The chain couples TRBV28 to TRBJ2-2, with 9 bases lining up with TRBD2. The V gene end was trimmed by 6 bases and the J gene end by 2 bases; junction bases not matched to a gene: 13. In germline, CDR1 is MDHEN, CDR2 SYDVKM. This CDR3 has 18 amino acids. The CDR3 protein is CASSSLIAGVVNTGELFF. CDR3 in DNA: TGTGCCAGCAGCTCCCTTATAGCGGGAGTGGTAAACACCGGGGAGCTGTTTTTT.

The chain carries TRBV7-2 and TRBJ2-1, with no clear D. The CDR3 is 13 residues long. Per the germline V gene, CDR1 is SGHTA and CDR2 is FQGNSA. Trimming shortened V by 5 bases and J by 8 bases, and 13 bases separated the two germline ends. The CDR3 protein is CASSPWARYEQFF. The CDR3 nucleotides are TGTGCCAGCAGCCCATGGGCCCGCTATGAGCAGTTCTTC.

The J gene is TRBJ2-2, the V gene TRBV27; D might be TRBD1 (6 bases). CDR1 is MNHEY, CDR2 SMNVEV, per germline (reference sequence). This CDR3 spans 17 amino acids. V lost 6 bases and J 7 bases, leaving 24 bases between the germline ends. The CDR3 spells CASSRVGPRGLHGELFF. In DNA, the CDR3 is TGTGCCAGCAGCCGGGTGGGACCCAGGGGCTTGCACGGGGAGCTGTTTTTT.

V gene TRBV2 combines with J gene TRBJ1-1; 12 bases fit TRBD1. This CDR3 region has 17 residues. V was clipped by 4 bases and J by 6 bases; unmatched bases: 12. Germline lookup yields CDR1 SNHLY and CDR2 FYNNEI. CDR3 region: CASSGSGTGGLRSEAFF. CDR3 bases: TGTGCCAGCAGTGGATCCGGGACAGGGGGCTTAAGGTCTGAAGCTTTCTTT.